Presented here are 3 T cell receptor beta chains from one specimen sequenced in a study of blood T cell repertoires in COVID-19. Libraries were prepared by immunoSEQ multiplex PCR; TCRdb keeps only in-frame clonotypes and omits some of them. The table has more than 300,000 clones, about 88% seen once. The sequenced sample was PBMCs or T cells enriched from blood (not recorded which). These TCRs come from a woman between 18 and 29 years old who had recovered from COVID-19.

The chain joins TRBV5-6 to TRBJ2-7; 7 positions match TRBD1. The CDR3 consists of 15 residues. From germline, CDR1 is SGHDT and CDR2 YYEEEE. Germline trimming cut 4 bases from V and 0 bases from J; bases unmatched to any gene: 7. CDR3 DNA sequence: TGTGCCAGCAGCCTCCCCCGGACAGGCTCCTACGAGCAGTACTTC. Protein product: CASSLPRTGSYEQYF.

The CDR3 bases are TGTGCCAGCAGCCCCCAGATTTATGGGCCCAACTCTGGAAACACCATATATTTT. It specifies CASSPQIYGPNSGNTIYF. The gene calls are TRBV25-1 and TRBJ1-3; D remains ambiguous. Germline lookup yields CDR1 MGHDK and CDR2 SYGVNS. This CDR3 is 18 amino acids long. The V and J ends lost 6 bases and 0 bases respectively, with 21 bases between them.

This sequence joins TRBV11-1 and TRBJ2-7, with unresolved D. The CDR3 extends over 15 amino acids. Per germline, CDR1 SGHAT and CDR2 FQDESV (reference sequence). Trimming removed 0 bases from V and 3 bases from J, with 12 bases in between. CDR3 protein: CASSLANSQIYEQYF. The DNA of the CDR3 is TGTGCCAGCAGCTTAGCGAACTCACAGATCTACGAGCAGTACTTC.